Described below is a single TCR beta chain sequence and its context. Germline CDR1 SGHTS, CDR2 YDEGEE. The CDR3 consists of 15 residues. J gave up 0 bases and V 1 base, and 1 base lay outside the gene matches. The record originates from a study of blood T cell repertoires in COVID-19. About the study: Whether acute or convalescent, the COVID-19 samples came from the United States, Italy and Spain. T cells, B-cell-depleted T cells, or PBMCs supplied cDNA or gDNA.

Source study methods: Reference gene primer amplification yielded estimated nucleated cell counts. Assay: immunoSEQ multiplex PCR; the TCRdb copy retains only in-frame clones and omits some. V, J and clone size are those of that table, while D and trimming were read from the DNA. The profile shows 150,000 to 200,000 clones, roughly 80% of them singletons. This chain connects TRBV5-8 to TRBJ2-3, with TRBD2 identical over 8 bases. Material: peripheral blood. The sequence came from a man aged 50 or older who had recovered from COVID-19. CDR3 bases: TGTGCCAGCAGCTTGTCGGGAGGGAGCACAGATACGCAGTATTTT. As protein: CASSLSGGSTDTQYF.